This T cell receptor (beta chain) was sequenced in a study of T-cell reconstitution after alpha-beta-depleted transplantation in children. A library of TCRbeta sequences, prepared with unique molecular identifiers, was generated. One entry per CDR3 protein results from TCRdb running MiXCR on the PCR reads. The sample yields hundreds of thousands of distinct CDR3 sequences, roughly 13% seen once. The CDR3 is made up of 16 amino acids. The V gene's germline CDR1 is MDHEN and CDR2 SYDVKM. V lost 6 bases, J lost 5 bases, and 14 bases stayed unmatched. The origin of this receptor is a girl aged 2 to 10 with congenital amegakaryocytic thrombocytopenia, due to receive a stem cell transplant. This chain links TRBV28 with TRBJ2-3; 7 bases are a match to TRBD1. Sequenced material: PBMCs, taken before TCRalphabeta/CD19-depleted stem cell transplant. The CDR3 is CASRQQGWSGQDTQYF. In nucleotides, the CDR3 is TGTGCCAGCAGGCAACAGGGGTGGTCTGGGCAAGATACGCAGTATTTT.